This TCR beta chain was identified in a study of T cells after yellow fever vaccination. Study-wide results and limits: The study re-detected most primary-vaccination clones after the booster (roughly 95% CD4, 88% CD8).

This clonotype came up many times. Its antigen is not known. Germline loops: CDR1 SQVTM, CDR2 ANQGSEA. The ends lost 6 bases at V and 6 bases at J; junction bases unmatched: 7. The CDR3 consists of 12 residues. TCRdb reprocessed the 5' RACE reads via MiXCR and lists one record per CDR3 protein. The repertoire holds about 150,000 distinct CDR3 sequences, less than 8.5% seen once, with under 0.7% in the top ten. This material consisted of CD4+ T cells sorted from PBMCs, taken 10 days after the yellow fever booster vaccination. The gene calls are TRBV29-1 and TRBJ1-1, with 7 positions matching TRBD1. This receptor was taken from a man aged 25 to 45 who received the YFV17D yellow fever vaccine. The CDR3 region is CSVVTGTPEAFF. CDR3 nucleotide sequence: TGCAGCGTCGTGACAGGGACCCCTGAAGCTTTCTTT.